The 26 T cell receptor beta chains below were found in one sample sequenced in a study of T cell responses to AZD1222 COVID-19 vaccine. Produced via immunoSEQ multiplex PCR; TCRdb's table is partial and in-frame only. The data hold around 150,000 clones, with 90% observed a single time. The sample here was peripheral blood, taken 28 days after the second AZD1222 dose. The receptors shown here come from an adult who received the AZD1222 COVID-19 vaccine.

The chain links TRBV20-1 to TRBJ1-3; a possible D gene is TRBD1 (6 bases). CDR1 and CDR2 (germline): DFQATT, SNEGSKA (reference sequence). This CDR3 contains 11 residues. The ends were cut back, 6 bases at V and 8 bases at J, with 11 bases in the middle. DNA for the CDR3: TGCAGTGCGGCACAGGGAGACACCATATATTTT. It yields the protein CSAAQGDTIYF.

The V and J genes are TRBV18 and TRBJ1-6; D is uncertain. This CDR3 comprises 14 residues. Trimming stripped 0 bases from V and 7 bases from J, with 7 bases between. Per germline, CDR1 KGHSH and CDR2 LQKENI. The CDR3 sequence is CASSPPSRNSPLHF. CDR3 DNA: TGTGCCAGCTCACCACCGTCCCGGAATTCACCCCTCCACTTT.

The chain employs TRBV28 and TRBJ1-2, with D possibly being TRBD1 (5 bases). The V and J ends lost 8 bases and 0 bases respectively, with 16 bases between them. The CDR3 length is 15 residues. Germline V lookup: CDR1 MDHEN, CDR2 SYDVKM. The CDR3 protein is CASDNRGPANYGYTF. The CDR3 DNA follows: TGTGCCAGCGATAATAGGGGTCCAGCTAACTATGGCTACACCTTC.

This chain connects TRBV6-5 to TRBJ2-7, with D perhaps matching TRBD2 (5 bases). Per germline, CDR1 MNHEY and CDR2 SVGAGI. This CDR3 has 15 amino acids. Trimming left V 1 base short and J 9 bases short, with 19 bases between. The CDR3 is CASSYYGLLGVGQYF. In nucleotides, the CDR3 is TGTGCCAGCAGTTACTATGGTTTACTAGGAGTCGGGCAGTACTTC.

The rearrangement uses TRBV28 and TRBJ1-1; perhaps TRBD1 as D (5 bases). There are 13 residues in the CDR3. CDR1 and CDR2 from the germline V gene are MDHEN and SYDVKM. V was pared by 4 bases and J by 2 bases, with 8 bases between. CDR3 DNA sequence: TGTGCCAGCAGTTACAGGTTCAACACTGAAGCTTTCTTT. Translation gives CASSYRFNTEAFF. The variable domain in full, with the rest retrieved from reference TRBV28 and TRBJ1-1, is DVKVTQSSRYLVKRTGEKVFLECVQDMDHENMFWYRQDPGLGLRLIYFSYDVKMKEKGDIPEGYSVSREKKERFSLILESASTNQTSMYLCASSYRFNTEAFFGQGTRLTVV.

This sequence joins TRBV28 and TRBJ1-5, with a possible D match to TRBD1 (5 bases). The CDR3 is made up of 14 amino acids. Trimming shortened V by 2 bases and J by 6 bases, and 11 bases separated the two germline ends. The germline CDR1 and CDR2 sequences are MDHEN and SYDVKM. The CDR3 DNA reads as TGTGCCAGCAGTTTAGACTTTGGGGGTCAGCCCCAGCATTTT. As protein: CASSLDFGGQPQHF.

CDR3 in amino acids: CASSLQGNTIYF. Written as DNA, the CDR3 is TGTGCCAGCAGTTTACAGGGAAACACCATATATTTT. The chain uses TRBV28 and TRBJ1-3; D is unclear. Germline CDR1 and CDR2: MDHEN and SYDVKM. The CDR3 has 12 amino acids. V was pared by 2 bases and J by 4 bases, with 3 bases between.

The genes are TRBV5-4 and TRBJ2-1; 10 bases line up with TRBD2. The V segment lost 2 bases and the J segment 0 bases; nucleotides outside the gene matches: 5. The CDR3 totals 17 residues. Germline loops: CDR1 SGHNT, CDR2 YYREEE (reference sequence). The CDR3 loop reads CASSLRLAGSSYNEQFF. In DNA form, the CDR3 reads TGTGCCAGCAGCTTAAGACTAGCGGGTAGCTCCTACAATGAGCAGTTCTTC.

This chain connects TRBV28 to TRBJ2-7; 7 bases line up with TRBD1. This CDR3 is built from 14 residues. CDR1 and CDR2 from the germline V gene are MDHEN and SYDVKM. With 7 bases clipped from V and 1 base from J, the junction kept 7 bases outside the gene matches. As DNA, the CDR3 is TGTGCCAGCAACCGCCCGGGACAGTCCTACGAGCAGTACTTC. It is translated as CASNRPGQSYEQYF.

The chain joins TRBV10-3 to TRBJ1-6, with TRBD1 as a possible D gene (5 bases). V gave up 4 bases and J gave up 14 bases, with 9 bases separating them. CDR1 and CDR2 (germline): ENHRY, SYGVKD. The length of the CDR3 is 11 residues. CDR3 sequence: CAISGGGALHF. In DNA form, the CDR3 reads TGTGCCATCAGTGGTGGGGGGGCCCTCCACTTT.

This clone was observed once. The J gene is TRBJ2-2, the V gene TRBV30, with 9 positions matching TRBD2. The J segment lost 4 bases and the V segment lost 0 bases, leaving 6 bases of the junction unmatched. This CDR3 has 16 residues. Per germline, CDR1 GTSNPN and CDR2 SVGIG (reference sequence). This CDR3 reads CAWSVGAGGRTGELFF. DNA for the CDR3: TGTGCCTGGAGTGTCGGAGCGGGAGGCCGCACCGGGGAGCTGTTTTTT.

Comment on this clone: One junction end does not reproduce the germline sequence, and a read error may be involved. The chain carries TRBV7-2 and TRBJ1-2; 11 bases fit TRBD1. CDR3 length equals 15 residues. The germline V gene has CDR1 SGHTA and CDR2 FQGNSA. CDR3: CASSLGQGANYGYTF. The CDR3 DNA is TGTGCCAGCAGCCTCGGACAGGGGGCTAATTATGGCTACACCTTC.

This clone was counted a single time. The chain links TRBV7-6 to TRBJ1-4; D is ambiguous. Trimming stripped 10 bases from V and 0 bases from J, with 21 bases between. Germline values: CDR1 SGHVS, CDR2 FNYEAQ. CDR3 length equals 17 residues. The chain's CDR3 is CATFRRAPGATNEKLFF. CDR3 nucleotide sequence: TGTGCCACTTTCCGGCGAGCCCCCGGAGCAACTAATGAAAAACTGTTTTTT.

The V and J genes are TRBV30 and TRBJ1-5, with a possible D match to TRBD1 (6 bases). Between the trimmed V and J ends, which lost 3 bases and 0 bases, there was a span of 15 bases. The length of the CDR3 is 16 residues. CDR1 GTSNPN and CDR2 SVGIG come from the germline V gene (reference sequence). CDR3 residues: CAWRQGGGYSNQPQHF. The CDR3 DNA reads as TGTGCCTGGAGGCAAGGAGGGGGATATAGCAATCAGCCCCAGCATTTT.

The chain joins TRBV6-5 to TRBJ1-6; TRBD1 agrees at 7 bases. CDR1 and CDR2 from the germline V gene are MNHEY and SVGAGI. V shed 7 bases, J shed 5 bases, and the junction held 5 bases outside the gene matches. The CDR3 contains 14 residues. CDR3: CASIGTADNSPLHF. In nucleotides, the CDR3 is TGTGCCAGCATAGGGACAGCGGATAATTCACCCCTCCACTTT.

V usage is TRBV30 and J usage is TRBJ1-2; D gene unclear. This CDR3 region has 11 residues. The germline V gene has CDR1 GTSNPN and CDR2 SVGIG (reference sequence). Trimming stripped 5 bases from V and 2 bases from J, with 6 bases between. The CDR3 protein is CAWARNYGYTF. The DNA of the CDR3 is TGTGCCTGGGCCCGAAACTATGGCTACACCTTC.

The V gene is TRBV7-2, the J gene TRBJ1-6; tentative D call: TRBD1 (6 bases). CDR3 size: 17 residues. Per the germline V gene, CDR1 is SGHTA and CDR2 is FQGNSA. V shed 1 base and J shed 1 base, with 11 bases lying between them. The CDR3 DNA sequence: TGTGCCAGCAGCTTAGGGGGGGCTCAGTCCTATAATTCACCCCTCCACTTT. This encodes CASSLGGAQSYNSPLHF.

The chain couples TRBV5-1 to TRBJ2-1; D uncertain. This CDR3 is built from 14 residues. Germline-derived CDR1 and CDR2 are SGHRS and YFSETQ. Trimming cost V 4 bases and J 7 bases, with 15 bases left between them. This CDR3 reads CASSVYREGNEQFF. CDR3 sequence (DNA): TGCGCCAGCAGCGTATACAGAGAAGGGAATGAGCAGTTCTTC.

This rearrangement joins TRBV6-2 or TRBV6-3 to TRBJ1-2; D unresolved. Per the germline V gene, CDR1 is MNHEY and CDR2 is SVGEGT. Trimming took 1 base from V and 4 from J, leaving 1 base between them. This CDR3 comprises 11 residues. CDR3 sequence: CASSYFYGYTF. In DNA form, the CDR3 reads TGTGCCAGCAGTTACTTCTATGGCTACACCTTC.

This chain links TRBV19 with TRBJ1-3; D unresolved. V was shortened by 3 bases and J by 2 bases, with 29 bases between the two germline ends. Germline CDR1 and CDR2: LNHDA and SQIVND (reference sequence). The CDR3 is 21 residues long. CDR3 residues: CASSMGSRGILMRQAGNTIYF. The CDR3 DNA is TGTGCCAGTAGTATGGGCTCAAGAGGTATCTTGATGAGACAAGCTGGAAACACCATATATTTT.

The J gene is TRBJ2-1, the V gene TRBV4-3, with 8 bases fitting TRBD2. The CDR3 runs to 16 residues. Germline V gives CDR1 LGHNA, CDR2 YSLEER. V was clipped by 4 bases and J by 1 base; unmatched bases: 6. The CDR3 nucleotides read TGCGCCAGCAGCCGAGGACTAGCCGCTTCCTACAATGAGCAGTTCTTC. Protein product: CASSRGLAASYNEQFF.

The chain carries TRBV7-9 and TRBJ1-2; 7 bases match TRBD1. The CDR3 contains 16 residues. Germline values: CDR1 SEHNR, CDR2 FQNEAQ (reference sequence). The V gene end was trimmed by 3 bases and the J gene end by 4 bases; junction bases not matched to a gene: 11. This CDR3 is CASSLGGTVFIYGYTF. For the CDR3, the DNA is TGTGCCAGCAGCTTGGGTGGGACAGTCTTCATCTATGGCTACACCTTC.

The V call is TRBV7-2, the J call TRBJ1-5; tentatively, D is TRBD1 (5 bases). The last part of the DNA fits TRBJ2-3 better; the J call may be wrong. CDR1 is SGHTA and CDR2 is FQGNSA in the germline V gene. This CDR3 region has 13 residues. CDR3 nucleotide sequence: TGTGCCAGCAGCCGCGACAGATATCAGCCCCAGTATTTT. It yields the protein CASSRDRYQPQYF.

The chain recombines TRBV2 with TRBJ1-2; maybe TRBD1 (5 bases). Trimming removed 7 bases from V and 4 bases from J, with 13 bases in between. The V gene's germline CDR1 is SNHLY and CDR2 FYNNEI. The CDR3 contains 13 residues. The CDR3 DNA sequence: TGTGCCAGCACCGGGGGACCCCCCTATGGCTACACCTTC. As protein: CASTGGPPYGYTF.

The chain combines TRBV3-1 (or the pseudogene TRBV3-2) with TRBJ2-2; D is possibly TRBD1 (5 bases). The CDR3 consists of 18 residues. V was shortened by 0 bases and J by 0 bases, with 14 bases between the two germline ends. Germline CDR1 and CDR2: LGHDT and YNNKEL (reference sequence). The CDR3, as DNA: TGTGCCAGCAGCCAAGAAAATCAGGTGACAGCGAACACCGGGGAGCTGTTTTTT. Translating gives CASSQENQVTANTGELFF.

The chain carries TRBV15 and TRBJ1-1, with D unresolved. Germline assignment: CDR1 LNHNV and CDR2 YYDKDF (reference sequence). CDR3 length equals 14 residues. Trimming removed 1 base at V and 1 base at J, with 7 bases between. The CDR3 loop is CATSRGPANTEAFF. The CDR3 DNA reads TGTGCCACCAGCAGAGGGCCAGCGAACACTGAAGCTTTCTTT.